This is a list of T cell receptor beta chains from one sample in a study of blood T cells in healthy people across ages. TCRdb reprocessed the 5' RACE reads via MiXCR and lists one record per CDR3 protein. The sample has about 1.5 million distinct CDR3 sequences, 35% to 45% seen once. Sequenced sample: blood. The receptor source for this set is a woman younger than 30 in good health. The CDR3 runs from the conserved cysteine through the conserved F or W. The order of the fields is D gene, clone size, J gene, V gene, CDR3 DNA, CDR3 protein. D genes are given only for firm matches. For some rows the clone size is stated as once, few or many, or as a class when expanded; others skip it.

NA few TRBJ1-1 TRBV10-3 TGTGCCATCGAAGAGGAACAGGGAGGCACTGAAGCTTTCTTT CAIEEEQGGTEAFF
TRBD1 NA TRBJ1-1 TRBV5-1 TGCGCCAGCAGCTTGGTAGGGGGGACAGGGGACACTGAAGCTTTCTTT CASSLVGGTGDTEAFF
NA NA TRBJ2-7 TRBV28 TGTGCCAGCATCAGAGGGTGGGGTAGCTCCTACAATGAGCAGTACTTC CASIRGWGSSYNEQYF
NA NA TRBJ2-1 TRBV7-9 TGTGCCAGCAGCTTAGGGGGAGTCAGCAATGAGCAGTTCTTC CASSLGGVSNEQFF
NA NA TRBJ2-1 TRBV4-1 TGCGCCAGCAGCCGGAAGCCTAATGAGCAGTTCTTC CASSRKPNEQFF
TRBD1 NA TRBJ1-5 TRBV20-1 TGCAGTGCGAAACAGGGGGCCGGGCAGCCCCAGCATTTT CSAKQGAGQPQHF
NA NA TRBJ1-6 TRBV25-1 TGTGCCAGCAGCCGCCGGGTTACTAATTCACCCCTCCACTTT CASSRRVTNSPLHF
TRBD2 NA TRBJ2-3 TRBV20-1 TGCAGTGCTAGACGAGGATCTAGCGGGAGAGATACGCAGTATTTT CSARRGSSGRDTQYF
NA NA TRBJ1-3 TRBV3-1 TGTGCCAGCAGCCAAGAGACAGGTCAAACCATATATTTT CASSQETGQTIYF
TRBD1 NA TRBJ1-4 TRBV4-1 TGCGCCAGCAGTCGGGGACAGGGAGGTTTTGGTAATGAAAAACTGTTTTTT CASSRGQGGFGNEKLFF
TRBD1 NA TRBJ1-6 TRBV18 TGTGCCAGCTCACCAAACAGGGGCAGTAATTCACCCCTCCACTTT CASSPNRGSNSPLHF
NA few TRBJ2-7 TRBV3-1 TGTGCCAGCAGCCAAGATAAGCGCGAGCAGTACTTC CASSQDKREQYF
NA NA TRBJ2-5 TRBV11-2 TGTGCCAGCAGCTTAGACCGACACCAAGGGACCCAGTACTTC CASSLDRHQGTQYF
TRBD1 NA TRBJ2-7 TRBV2 TGTGCCAGCACGGGGACAGGGGGCTCCTACGAGCAGTACTTC CASTGTGGSYEQYF
NA NA TRBJ1-2 TRBV6-5 TGTGCCAGCAGTGACTCAGGATACGATGGCTACACCTTC CASSDSGYDGYTF
NA NA TRBJ2-7 TRBV12-3/TRBV12-4 TGTGCCGGCAGTTTAGAAATCTTCGCCCACGAGCAGTACTTC CAGSLEIFAHEQYF
NA few TRBJ2-1 TRBV20-1 TGCAGTGCTAGAAATTTCAATGAGCAGTTCTTC CSARNFNEQFF
TRBD2 NA TRBJ2-3 TRBV12-3/TRBV12-4 TGTGCCAGCACCCAAGGGAGGGAGAGGGATACGCAGTATTTT CASTQGRERDTQYF
NA few TRBJ2-1 TRBV9 TGTGCCAGCAGCGTAGATGGCGGGGGCTTCTACAATGAGCAGTTCTTC CASSVDGGGFYNEQFF
NA NA TRBJ1-1 TRBV13 TGTGCCAGCAGATCAGGGTCGGCCACTGAAGCTTTCTTT CASRSGSATEAFF
TRBD1 few TRBJ2-5 TRBV20-1 TGCAGTGCTAGAGGGACAGGGGATGTGGAGACCCAGTACTTC CSARGTGDVETQYF
NA NA TRBJ2-7 TRBV5-1 TGCGCCAGCAGCTCCCCAGCAGGGACGGCGTTCCACGAGCAGTACTTC CASSSPAGTAFHEQYF
NA NA TRBJ1-4 TRBV12-3/TRBV12-4 TGTGCCAGCAGTTACGGCAGGGGAAATGAAAAACTGTTTTTT CASSYGRGNEKLFF
TRBD2 few TRBJ2-1 TRBV11-3 TGTGCCAGCAGCTTAGGAGTGACTAGCGGGAACCATGAGCAGTTCTTC CASSLGVTSGNHEQFF
NA few TRBJ2-7 TRBV12-3/TRBV12-4 TGTGCCAGCAGGAGTGGCAGGGACAAGTACGAGCAGTACTTC CASRSGRDKYEQYF
NA NA TRBJ2-1 TRBV6-5 TGTGCCAGCGGATGGGACGCCCGGTCCTACAATGAGCAGTTCTTC CASGWDARSYNEQFF
NA NA TRBJ2-1 TRBV28 TGTGCCAGCAGTTTGGCGACTTCCAACAATGAGCAGTTCTTC CASSLATSNNEQFF
NA NA TRBJ2-7 TRBV4-3 TGCGCCAGCAGCCCAACGACGGAACAGAGTACGACAGAGCAGTACTTC CASSPTTEQSTTEQYF
NA few TRBJ2-1 TRBV7-6 TGTGCCAGCAGCTTCACCACAGAGCGCTCCTACAATGAGCAGTTCTTC CASSFTTERSYNEQFF
NA NA TRBJ2-7 TRBV5-1 TGCGCCAGCGCTCGGGACGGTTACTACGAGCAGTACTTC CASARDGYYEQYF
NA NA TRBJ1-1 TRBV6-5 TGTGCCAGCAGTTACTCGGGACAAATGAACACTGAAGCTTTCTTT CASSYSGQMNTEAFF
NA NA TRBJ1-5 TRBV6-6 TGTGCCAGCAGTAAGGACGGGCCCCAGCATTTT CASSKDGPQHF
NA few TRBJ2-5 TRBV15 TGTGCCACCAGCTCCCAGTTGGGAGAGACCCAGTACTTC CATSSQLGETQYF
TRBD1 few TRBJ2-7 TRBV12-3/TRBV12-4 TGTGCCAGCAGATTGTCCGGGACAGGGGGCTACAATGAGCAGTACTTC CASRLSGTGGYNEQYF